The next 26 T cell receptor beta chains were all read from a single sample in a study of blood T cells in healthy people across ages. A J-beta primer mix and a sample-barcoded 5' primer were used in a second PCR of roughly 7 to 12 cycles. Each CDR3 protein gets one entry after TCRdb re-called the 5' RACE reads with MiXCR. The sample includes a few hundred thousand distinct CDR3 sequences, 25% to 30% of them seen just once. The sequencing input was blood. The receptors shown here come from a woman in her 70s in good health.

In the case of this clonotype: Because the CDR3 is missing its conserved closing phenylalanine or tryptophan, this is likely a read error. The chain couples TRBV9 to TRBJ1-1; the D gene is possibly TRBD1 (6 bases). CDR1 SGDLS and CDR2 YYNGEE come from the germline V gene. The CDR3 spans 15 residues. V was pared by 3 bases and J by 0 bases, with 12 bases between. The CDR3 DNA follows: TGTGCCAGCAGCGGGGGGGGCCGTTTGAACACTGAAGCTTTCCTT. Its translation is CASSGGGRLNTEAFL.

The rearrangement uses TRBV5-1 and TRBJ2-3, with D possibly matching TRBD1 (6 bases). The CDR3 has 13 residues. V was pared by 6 bases and J by 3 bases, with 11 bases between. Germline values: CDR1 SGHRS, CDR2 YFSETQ. CDR3 amino acids: CASTNGQTDTQYF. CDR3 coding DNA: TGCGCCAGCACAAATGGACAGACAGATACGCAGTATTTT.

In its sample, this clonotype was seen a few times. The CDR3 reads CSAQRGGVNEQFF. The CDR3 DNA reads as TGCAGTGCCCAGCGGGGGGGAGTGAATGAGCAGTTCTTC. The V call is TRBV20-1, the J call TRBJ2-1, with 10 bases aligning to TRBD2. The ends lost 6 bases at V and 7 bases at J; junction bases unmatched: 6. Germline CDR1 reads DFQATT; CDR2 reads SNEGSKA (reference sequence). The CDR3 length is 13 residues.

The genes are TRBV11-2 and TRBJ1-1; D remains ambiguous. Germline V gives CDR1 SGHAT, CDR2 FQNNGV. Trimming stripped 2 bases from V and 3 bases from J, with 10 bases between. This CDR3 spans 14 amino acids. CDR3 loop: CASSLNLMDTEAFF. The DNA for the CDR3 is TGTGCCAGCAGCTTAAACCTGATGGACACTGAAGCTTTCTTT.

This clonotype was detected only once. V and J are TRBV7-3 and TRBJ2-3; D unclear. The germline V and J ends were trimmed by 2 bases and 2 bases, with 5 bases remaining between them. The CDR3 covers 13 residues. Per the germline V gene, CDR1 is SGHTA and CDR2 is FQGTGA. DNA of the CDR3: TGTGCCAGCAGCTTACTAGTCACAGATACGCAGTATTTT. Protein sequence: CASSLLVTDTQYF.

The rearrangement joins TRBV29-1 to TRBJ1-1; 7 nucleotides align to TRBD1. The CDR3 runs to 15 residues. Germline V CDR1 and CDR2: SQVTM, ANQGSEA. The J segment lost 4 bases and the V segment lost 8 bases, leaving 16 bases of the junction unmatched. The CDR3 is CSSHGAAGGRTEAFF. The DNA of the CDR3 is TGCAGCTCCCACGGCGCGGCAGGGGGACGCACTGAAGCTTTCTTT.

This clonotype occurred a few times. The V gene is TRBV6-5, the J gene TRBJ1-4, with D hard to call. The V gene's germline CDR1 is MNHEY and CDR2 SVGAGI. Trimming cost V 5 bases and J 8 bases, with 12 bases left between them. This CDR3 region has 13 residues. CDR3 sequence (DNA): TGTGCCAGCAGTCCGCCGGCACGGGAAAAACTGTTTTTT. It specifies CASSPPAREKLFF.

J is TRBJ2-6 and V is TRBV29-1; weak D call: TRBD1 (6 bases). The CDR3 covers 15 residues. Germline V gene lookup returns CDR1 SQVTM and CDR2 ANQGSEA. V lost 6 bases, J lost 0 bases, and 12 bases lay in between. CDR3 in amino acids: CSVPGESSGANVLTF. CDR3 nucleotides: TGCAGCGTGCCAGGGGAGAGCTCTGGGGCCAACGTCCTGACTTTC.

This clonotype appeared a few times. The rearrangement uses TRBV4-3 and TRBJ2-5; the match to TRBD2 covers 13 bases. V dropped 5 bases and J dropped 2; count of bases not matched to a gene: 2. CDR3 length: 15 amino acids. The V gene's germline CDR1 is LGHNA and CDR2 YSLEER. CDR3 region: CASSSTSGGQETQYF. The CDR3 DNA sequence: TGCGCCAGCAGCTCGACTAGCGGGGGGCAAGAGACCCAGTACTTC.

This clonotype has a single count. The chain carries TRBV12-3 or TRBV12-4 and TRBJ2-4, with D tentatively TRBD1 or TRBD2 (5 bases each). V was trimmed by 2 bases and J by 6 bases, leaving 8 bases between them. The CDR3 is 13 residues long. This CDR3 reads CASSLWGTNIQYF. The CDR3 nucleotides are TGTGCCAGCAGTTTATGGGGGACAAACATTCAGTACTTC.

The chain joins TRBV5-1 to TRBJ1-2; D not certain. This CDR3 has 15 residues. Trimming took 9 bases from V and 2 from J, leaving 20 bases between them. Germline CDR1 and CDR2: SGHRS and YFSETQ. The CDR3 DNA reads as TGCGCCACCAAAAAAGAGGAGACTGGGAACTATGGCTACACCTTC. Its protein product is CATKKEETGNYGYTF.

This clonotype was seen a few times. The chain uses TRBV6-5 and TRBJ2-3; unclear D gene. Trimming pared 0 bases from V and 2 bases from J, leaving 18 bases between. Germline loops: CDR1 MNHEY, CDR2 SVGAGI. This CDR3 is built from 18 residues. The CDR3 DNA reads as TGTGCCAGCAGTTACTCGAGATCCGGGTCCCCTTACACAGATACGCAGTATTTT. Translating it yields CASSYSRSGSPYTDTQYF.

The chain combines TRBV28 with TRBJ2-7; 7 nucleotides match TRBD1. V lost 7 bases to trimming and J lost 2 bases; unmatched junction nucleotides: 8. This CDR3 is built from 14 residues. Germline values: CDR1 MDHEN, CDR2 SYDVKM. The CDR3 loop is CASTLGQLTYEQYF. Here the CDR3 DNA reads TGTGCCAGCACCCTGGGACAGCTAACCTACGAGCAGTACTTC.

A remark on this clonotype: One end of the junction does not line up with germline, which may come from a read error. The chain's CDR3 is CARSSTRETQYF. The CDR3 coding sequence is TGTGCCCGCAGCTCGACTAGAGAGACCCAGTACTTC. This chain links TRBV7-2 with TRBJ2-5; the D gene is possibly TRBD2 (6 bases). Germline-derived CDR1 and CDR2 are SGHTA and FQGNSA. CDR3 length: 12 residues.

This chain uses TRBV20-1 with TRBJ1-4; D remains ambiguous. Germline CDR1 reads DFQATT; CDR2 reads SNEGSKA (reference sequence). V lost 6 bases to trimming and J lost 7 bases, with 18 bases between them. The length of the CDR3 is 14 residues. This CDR3 is CSAAPLTRSEKLFF. DNA of the CDR3: TGCAGTGCCGCGCCGTTGACGCGGAGTGAAAAACTGTTTTTT.

The J gene is TRBJ1-3, the V gene TRBV12-3 or TRBV12-4; the D is unclear. The CDR3 has 15 amino acids. The germline V and J ends were trimmed by 4 bases and 1 base, with 11 bases remaining between them. CDR3 sequence: CASSYDGVSGNTIYF. The CDR3 nucleotides read TGTGCCAGCAGTTATGACGGCGTATCTGGAAACACCATATATTTT.

V usage is TRBV20-1 and J usage is TRBJ2-5; possibly TRBD1 or TRBD2 for D (5 bases each). CDR3 length: 13 residues. CDR1 is DFQATT and CDR2 is SNEGSKA in the germline V gene (reference sequence). V lost 6 bases and J 4 bases, leaving 15 bases between the germline ends. The CDR3 spells CSALLRGRETQYF. DNA for the CDR3: TGCAGTGCCCTATTGAGGGGCCGAGAGACCCAGTACTTC.

This clonotype was detected ten times or more. V usage is TRBV12-3 or TRBV12-4 and J usage is TRBJ1-1; D remains ambiguous. The CDR3 has 13 amino acids. Between the trimmed V and J ends, which lost 1 base and 0 bases, there was a span of 3 bases. The CDR3 here is CASSLVVNTEAFF. CDR3 DNA sequence: TGTGCCAGCAGTTTAGTGGTGAACACTGAAGCTTTCTTT.

The sample holds a few counts of this clonotype. V is TRBV7-2 and J is TRBJ2-5, with 12 bases fitting TRBD2. The J call is uncertain, as TRBJ2-1 better fits the DNA end. This CDR3 spans 15 amino acids. Germline CDR1 SGHTA, CDR2 FQGNSA. The CDR3 DNA reads as TGTGCCAGCAGACAGTGGACTAGCGGGGTCAATGAGCAGTTCTTC. Amino acids: CASRQWTSGVNEQFF.

This clonotype showed up just a few times. The V and J genes are TRBV20-1 and TRBJ1-4; D is uncertain. The CDR3 extends over 13 amino acids. V shed 5 bases and J shed 2 bases, with 9 bases lying between them. Germline V lookup: CDR1 DFQATT, CDR2 SNEGSKA (reference sequence). In DNA form, the CDR3 reads TGCAGTGCTTCGACCGGTACTAATGAAAAACTGTTTTTT. It codes for CSASTGTNEKLFF.

This clonotype came up once. The chain links TRBV20-1 to TRBJ1-4; D is ambiguous. The germline V and J ends were trimmed by 3 bases and 8 bases, with 13 bases remaining between them. Germline CDR1 is DFQATT and CDR2 is SNEGSKA (reference sequence). This CDR3 has 13 residues. The CDR3 protein is CSARRVGGEKLFF. DNA for the CDR3: TGCAGTGCTAGGAGGGTCGGAGGGGAAAAACTGTTTTTT.

In nucleotides, the CDR3 is TGTGCCAGCAGCTTATCCGGGGAGGCCTACGAGCAGTACTTC. It translates to CASSLSGEAYEQYF. The chain combines TRBV13 with TRBJ2-7; D perhaps matches TRBD2 (6 bases). V lost 2 bases and J 2 bases, leaving 10 bases between the germline ends. Germline loops: CDR1 PRHDT, CDR2 FYEKMQ (reference sequence). The CDR3 is 14 residues long.

The genes are TRBV13 and TRBJ2-7; D is undetermined. The V and J ends lost 1 base and 5 bases respectively, with 15 bases between them. Germline values: CDR1 PRHDT, CDR2 FYEKMQ (reference sequence). The CDR3 has 15 amino acids. The CDR3, as DNA: TGTGCCAGCAGCTTAGATCCGTCAGAGCTCAACGAGCAGTACTTC. It is translated as CASSLDPSELNEQYF.

The V and J genes are TRBV7-2 and TRBJ2-7; TRBD2 might be the D (5 bases). CDR1 is SGHTA, CDR2 FQGNSA, per germline. Trimming cost V 4 bases and J 1 base, with 14 bases left between them. The length of the CDR3 is 15 residues. CDR3 nucleotide sequence: TGTGCCAGCAGCTCGGCGGAGAGGGATTCCTACGAGCAGTACTTC. This encodes CASSSAERDSYEQYF.

In this sample, this clonotype turned up a few times. The V gene is TRBV7-2, the J gene TRBJ1-1; no definite D call. CDR3 size: 15 residues. Germline CDR1 is SGHTA and CDR2 is FQGNSA. Trimming removed 2 bases from V and 1 base from J, with 11 bases in between. The CDR3, as DNA: TGTGCCAGCAGCTTATGGGGTAGGGCGAACACTGAAGCTTTCTTT. Translated, it gives CASSLWGRANTEAFF.

This rearrangement joins TRBV20-1 to TRBJ2-2; D is uncertain. Germline-derived CDR1 and CDR2 are DFQATT and SNEGSKA (reference sequence). The CDR3 is 12 amino acids. V lost 7 bases and J lost 2, with 8 bases in between. The CDR3 DNA sequence: TGCAGTGGGGCAGATAACACCGGGGAGCTGTTTTTT. This codes for CSGADNTGELFF.